These T cell receptor beta chains were read from a single sample in a study of T cell changes during pregnancy in multiple sclerosis. The table came from immunoSEQ multiplex PCR; TCRdb's copy has only in-frame clones and leaves some out. The table records tens of thousands of clones, roughly 91% of them present only once. The sample consisted of CD4+ T cells from peripheral blood mononuclear cells, taken in the first trimester of pregnancy. These receptors were taken from a female donor with multiple sclerosis, enrolled in a pregnancy study. Each CDR3 is given with its conserved first and last residue. D genes are given only for firm matches. Not every row has a clone size; where given, it reads once, few, many or a size class.

CDR3 DNA: TGTGCCAGCAGCGTCGGGACAGGGCGGAATTTGAACTATGGCTACACCTTC; CDR3 protein: CASSVGTGRNLNYGYTF; clone size: .; D gene: TRBD1; V gene: TRBV9; J gene: TRBJ1-2
CDR3 DNA: TGCGCCAGCAGCTTGGATCAGGGCCTTAATTCACCCCTCCACTTT; CDR3 protein: CASSLDQGLNSPLHF; clone size: few; D gene: .; V gene: TRBV5-1; J gene: TRBJ1-6
CDR3 DNA: TGTGCCAGCAGTGAAGCGGCAGGGCAAGATTTAGGAAACACCATATATTTT; CDR3 protein: CASSEAAGQDLGNTIYF; clone size: .; D gene: .; V gene: TRBV6-1; J gene: TRBJ1-3
CDR3 DNA: TGTGCCTGGACAGGGATATCAAACTATGGCTACACCTTC; CDR3 protein: CAWTGISNYGYTF; clone size: few; D gene: .; V gene: TRBV30; J gene: TRBJ1-2
CDR3 DNA: TGCAGCGTTGAGAGGGGGGGGACTAGCATCTCAGGTACGCAGTATTTT; CDR3 protein: CSVERGGTSISGTQYF; clone size: .; D gene: TRBD2; V gene: TRBV29-1; J gene: TRBJ2-3
CDR3 DNA: TGTGCCAGCTCACCACACCCCAATCCGGGACAGGGAGGTGGCTACACCTTC; CDR3 protein: CASSPHPNPGQGGGYTF; clone size: .; D gene: TRBD1; V gene: TRBV18; J gene: TRBJ1-2
CDR3 DNA: TGCGCCAGCAGCCAAGAAGGAGACAGGGGGCATTGGCCCCAGCATTTT; CDR3 protein: CASSQEGDRGHWPQHF; clone size: once; D gene: TRBD1; V gene: TRBV4-1; J gene: TRBJ1-5
CDR3 DNA: TGTGCCAGCAGCAACTCAGGGGGCGAGGCCGGGGAGCTGTTTTTT; CDR3 protein: CASSNSGGEAGELFF; clone size: once; D gene: .; V gene: TRBV21-1; J gene: TRBJ2-2
CDR3 DNA: TGTGCCAGCAGCGTAGGCCCGGGACTCGCTGGCTACACCTTC; CDR3 protein: CASSVGPGLAGYTF; clone size: once; D gene: .; V gene: TRBV9; J gene: TRBJ1-2
CDR3 DNA: TGTGCCAGCAGTTTACATGTGGGGGCGCTTTACGAGCAGTACTTC; CDR3 protein: CASSLHVGALYEQYF; clone size: .; D gene: .; V gene: TRBV27; J gene: TRBJ2-7
CDR3 DNA: TGTGCCAGCAGTTTAGATCCCATCCGGGACTACTCCTACGAGCAGTACTTC; CDR3 protein: CASSLDPIRDYSYEQYF; clone size: once; D gene: TRBD2; V gene: TRBV28; J gene: TRBJ2-7
CDR3 DNA: TGTGCCAGCTCACCAGATCAGGGGGCCGGCAAAGATGAGCAGTTCTTC; CDR3 protein: CASSPDQGAGKDEQFF; clone size: .; D gene: TRBD1; V gene: TRBV18; J gene: TRBJ2-1
CDR3 DNA: TGTGCCAGCAGCGTCAGACTCGCCCGAGAGACCCAGTACTTC; CDR3 protein: CASSVRLARETQYF; clone size: .; D gene: .; V gene: TRBV7-2; J gene: TRBJ2-5
CDR3 DNA: TGTGCCAGCAGCTTAGAAACAGGGGGGACTGAAGCTTTCTTT; CDR3 protein: CASSLETGGTEAFF; clone size: once; D gene: TRBD1; V gene: TRBV7-2; J gene: TRBJ1-1
CDR3 DNA: TGTGCCATCAGAGAGGACAGGGACAATCAGCCCCAGCATTTT; CDR3 protein: CAIREDRDNQPQHF; clone size: .; D gene: TRBD1; V gene: TRBV10-3; J gene: TRBJ1-5
CDR3 DNA: TGTGCCAGCAGTTTACCCCCCGGTTATGGGGCAAACAATGAGCAGTTCTTC; CDR3 protein: CASSLPPGYGANNEQFF; clone size: .; D gene: .; V gene: TRBV28; J gene: TRBJ2-1
CDR3 DNA: TGCAGCGTTGAATTTCTCGGGGACACTGAAGCTTTCTTT; CDR3 protein: CSVEFLGDTEAFF; clone size: .; D gene: .; V gene: TRBV29-1; J gene: TRBJ1-1
CDR3 DNA: TGTGCCAGCAGGAGGGGGCCGGGAAACACCATATATTTT; CDR3 protein: CASRRGPGNTIYF; clone size: .; D gene: TRBD1; V gene: TRBV11-3; J gene: TRBJ1-3
CDR3 DNA: TGCGCCAGCAGCCAAGATAAACAGGCCCTAAACTATGGCTACACCTTC; CDR3 protein: CASSQDKQALNYGYTF; clone size: few; D gene: .; V gene: TRBV4-1; J gene: TRBJ1-2
CDR3 DNA: TGTGCCAGTAGTATCTTAGGGAGCTCCTACGAGCAGTACTTC; CDR3 protein: CASSILGSSYEQYF; clone size: .; D gene: .; V gene: TRBV19; J gene: TRBJ2-7
CDR3 DNA: TGTGCCACCAGCAGAGTAGGACTCCCGAGGACTGAAGCTTTCTTT; CDR3 protein: CATSRVGLPRTEAFF; clone size: few; D gene: .; V gene: TRBV15; J gene: TRBJ1-1
CDR3 DNA: TGCACCAGCAGCCAAACTGAGGACAGGGGGGTTAGTGAAAAACTGTTTTTT; CDR3 protein: CTSSQTEDRGVSEKLFF; clone size: .; D gene: .; V gene: TRBV1; J gene: TRBJ1-4
CDR3 DNA: TGTGCCAGCAGCCCCGGGACAGGCAATCAGCCCCAGCATTTT; CDR3 protein: CASSPGTGNQPQHF; clone size: once; D gene: TRBD1; V gene: TRBV27; J gene: TRBJ1-5
CDR3 DNA: TGTGCCAGCGAAAAAAGTTCAGGGGCCGGGGAGCTGTTTTTT; CDR3 protein: CASEKSSGAGELFF; clone size: .; D gene: .; V gene: TRBV27; J gene: TRBJ2-2
CDR3 DNA: TGTGCCAGCAGTTTACGTCGCGGAACCCAGTACTTC; CDR3 protein: CASSLRRGTQYF; clone size: .; D gene: .; V gene: TRBV28; J gene: TRBJ2-5
CDR3 DNA: TGTGCCAGCATCTCACTGGCTAGCGGGAGTGGGGAGACCCAGTACTTC; CDR3 protein: CASISLASGSGETQYF; clone size: .; D gene: TRBD2; V gene: TRBV28; J gene: TRBJ2-5
CDR3 DNA: TGTGCCAGCAGCTTGGTTGCTAGCGGGGCCTTAAATGAGCAGTTCTTC; CDR3 protein: CASSLVASGALNEQFF; clone size: .; D gene: TRBD2; V gene: TRBV5-4; J gene: TRBJ2-1
CDR3 DNA: TGCGCCAGTGAACGAGCAGACTCGGATGAGCAGTTCTTC; CDR3 protein: CASERADSDEQFF; clone size: .; D gene: .; V gene: TRBV10-2; J gene: TRBJ2-1
CDR3 DNA: TGTGCCAGCAGTCGACAGGGGTCTTACGAGCAGTACTTC; CDR3 protein: CASSRQGSYEQYF; clone size: .; D gene: TRBD1; V gene: TRBV6-5; J gene: TRBJ2-7
CDR3 DNA: TGTGCCAGCAGTGAATTTGGTGGGGGGGCCAATGAGCAGTTCTTC; CDR3 protein: CASSEFGGGANEQFF; clone size: .; D gene: .; V gene: TRBV25-1; J gene: TRBJ2-1
CDR3 DNA: TGTGCCAGCACGAAGGACAACCTCTACGAGCAGTACTTC; CDR3 protein: CASTKDNLYEQYF; clone size: .; D gene: .; V gene: TRBV2; J gene: TRBJ2-7